Below are 9 T cell receptor beta chains sequenced from a single sample in a study of blood T cells in healthy people across ages. A sample-barcoded 5' primer and a J-beta primer mix were used in a second PCR of roughly 7 to 12 cycles. TCRdb reprocessed the 5' RACE reads with MiXCR, giving one entry per CDR3 protein. Of 1.5 million to 2 million distinct CDR3 sequences in the sample, 28% were seen once. Input material: blood. All receptors derive from a woman aged 30 to 39 in good health.

V gene TRBV20-1 combines with J gene TRBJ2-1; 11 positions agree with TRBD2. The germline V gene has CDR1 DFQATT and CDR2 SNEGSKA (reference sequence). The CDR3 has 14 residues. Trimming at V came to 0 bases and at J to 14 bases, leaving 9 bases not matched to a gene. CDR3 region: CSARETLAGGLKFF. The CDR3 nucleotides are TGCAGTGCTAGAGAAACGCTAGCGGGGGGCCTGAAGTTCTTC.

This clonotype was picked up a small number of times. V gene TRBV20-1 combines with J gene TRBJ1-6, with a tentative D call TRBD1 (5 bases). Trimming took 1 base from V and 7 from J, leaving 26 bases between them. The CDR3 has 19 amino acids. Germline CDR1 is DFQATT and CDR2 is SNEGSKA (reference sequence). The CDR3 protein is CSARVERDLLWGKNSPLHF. The CDR3 bases are TGCAGTGCTAGAGTAGAAAGGGACCTCCTTTGGGGGAAGAATTCACCCCTCCACTTT.

This clonotype showed up just a few times. The chain uses TRBV27 and TRBJ2-5; either TRBD1 or TRBD2 may fit D (6 bases each). Per germline, CDR1 MNHEY and CDR2 SMNVEV (reference sequence). V was shortened by 3 bases and J by 5 bases, with 19 bases between the two germline ends. This CDR3 spans 16 amino acids. The CDR3 coding sequence is TGTGCCAGCAGTTTCGTCGGAGGGGGGTCTGCCGAGACCCAGTACTTC. It encodes CASSFVGGGSAETQYF.

This clonotype appeared a few times. The chain couples TRBV10-3 to TRBJ2-7, with D possibly TRBD2 on 5 matching bases. V was clipped by 10 bases and J by 4 bases, with 14 bases between them. CDR3 length: 12 residues. From germline, CDR1 is ENHRY and CDR2 SYGVKD. CDR3 nucleotides: TGTGCCACCCGGACTGAGCTTTACGAGCAGTACTTC. It codes for CATRTELYEQYF.

The genes are TRBV10-3 and TRBJ1-1; D not certain. Trimming left V 4 bases short and J 6 bases short, with 18 bases between. Germline lookup yields CDR1 ENHRY and CDR2 SYGVKD. The CDR3 consists of 15 residues. This chain's CDR3 is CAISALAIVDSEAFF. Written as DNA, the CDR3 is TGTGCCATCAGTGCCCTGGCCATAGTGGACTCTGAAGCTTTCTTT.

This clonotype turned up a few times. The chain carries TRBV20-1 and TRBJ1-5; 7 nucleotides align to TRBD1. Germline values: CDR1 DFQATT, CDR2 SNEGSKA (reference sequence). The CDR3 length is 15 residues. V dropped 6 bases and J dropped 1; count of bases not matched to a gene: 9. The CDR3 nucleotides are TGCAGTGCCGGGACAGATCTTCTGAGCAATCAGCCCCAGCATTTT. Its protein product is CSAGTDLLSNQPQHF.

CDR3 sequence reads: CASSLAGTASWAFF. CDR3 DNA sequence: TGTGCCAGCAGTCTCGCCGGGACGGCCAGTTGGGCTTTCTTT. The chain links TRBV12-3 or TRBV12-4 to TRBJ1-1; maybe TRBD1 (5 bases). V was clipped by 5 bases and J by 11 bases, with 21 bases between them. The CDR3 runs 14 residues.

This clonotype was seen only a few times. V is TRBV10-1 and J is TRBJ2-5; either TRBD1 or TRBD2 may fit D (5 bases each). Germline values: CDR1 WNHNN, CDR2 SYGVQD (reference sequence). The CDR3 extends over 14 amino acids. Trimming stripped 4 bases from V and 4 bases from J, with 13 bases between. For the CDR3, the DNA is TGCGCCAGCAGTGGTCGGGCAGGGAGAGAGACCCAGTACTTC. It encodes CASSGRAGRETQYF.

Of note for this clonotype: At one of its ends the junction is not consistent with the germline gene, which may arise from a read error. The V call is TRBV24-1, the J call TRBJ2-5; tentative D call: TRBD2 (5 bases). Germline assignment: CDR1 KGHDR and CDR2 SFDVKD. CDR3 length: 14 amino acids. The DNA of the CDR3 is TGTGCCACCAGGGATTTTTACCGGGGTGAGACCCAGTACTTC. It codes for CATRDFYRGETQYF.